This TCR beta chain was recorded in a study of monozygotic twins with inflammatory bowel disease. General study findings and limits: Whereas healthy co-twins had higher TCRbeta diversity (inverse Simpson), IBD patients had lower diversity. Researchers report that IBD patients shared fewer clonotypes with others than healthy twins, especially amid disease activity. Twin concordance left repertoire similarity unchanged, with limited power a possible explanation for this lack of difference.

Of note for this clonotype: The antigen remains undetermined.

TCRdb reprocessed the 5' RACE reads and reports one entry per CDR3 protein, with no DNA. Its clone listing holds some 160,000 distinct CDR3 sequences. The clonotype originates from a human donor with ulcerative colitis or Crohn's disease, or a healthy co-twin of an affected twin (not recorded which). Sample: blood.

Here the CDR3 reads CASRADVGYQPQHF. This sequence joins TRBV7-2 and TRBJ1-5. Germline V gene lookup returns CDR1 SGHTA and CDR2 FQGNSA. This CDR3 is 14 amino acids long.